The 25 T cell receptor beta chains below all came from one sample that was sequenced in a study of T cell changes during pregnancy in multiple sclerosis. The protocol was immunoSEQ multiplex PCR, while the TCRdb copy is restricted to in-frame clones and leaves out a portion. The profile shows under 85,000 clones, 75% to 95% of them singletons. Specimen: CD4+ T cells from peripheral blood mononuclear cells, collected in the second trimester of pregnancy. These receptors all stem from a female donor with multiple sclerosis, enrolled in a pregnancy study.

This clone appeared a single time. The chain carries TRBV5-1 and TRBJ2-3; 14 positions match TRBD2. V was clipped by 2 bases and J by 3 bases; unmatched bases: 2. From germline, CDR1 is SGHRS and CDR2 YFSETQ. The CDR3 runs 16 residues. Here the CDR3 reads CASSFGLAGGTDTQYF. In DNA, the CDR3 is TGCGCCAGCAGCTTTGGACTAGCGGGGGGTACAGATACGCAGTATTTT.

V gene TRBV2 combines with J gene TRBJ2-1; TRBD1 agrees at 7 bases. The germline V gene encodes CDR1 SNHLY and CDR2 FYNNEI. The V and J ends lost 4 bases and 9 bases, in that order; junction bases with no gene match: 12. This CDR3 contains 15 residues. This chain's CDR3 is CASSGADRYGGEQFF. In DNA, the CDR3 is TGTGCCAGCAGTGGGGCGGACAGGTACGGCGGTGAGCAGTTCTTC.

In this sample, this clone turned up a few times. This rearrangement joins TRBV10-2 to TRBJ1-5, with D unclear. V was trimmed by 3 bases and J by 5 bases, leaving 8 bases between them. Germline CDR1 and CDR2: WSHSY and SAAADI. This CDR3 has 13 amino acids. The CDR3 sequence: CASSEGGYQPQHF. CDR3 coding DNA: TGCGCCAGCAGTGAAGGAGGGTATCAGCCCCAGCATTTT.

The chain links TRBV27 to TRBJ1-1; TRBD1 matches at 8 bases. The length of the CDR3 is 17 residues. With V trimmed by 3 bases and J by 4 bases, 13 bases remained unmatched. Germline values: CDR1 MNHEY, CDR2 SMNVEV (reference sequence). CDR3 bases: TGTGCCAGCAGTTTCTTCGGTACAGGGGGAGCAACCACTGAAGCTTTCTTT. Amino acid sequence: CASSFFGTGGATTEAFF.

The rearrangement uses TRBV4-2 and TRBJ2-2; 9 bases line up with TRBD2. This CDR3 has 15 residues. The germline gives CDR1 LGHNA, CDR2 YNFKEQ. J was trimmed by 4 bases and V by 2 bases; bases with no gene match: 2. The CDR3 DNA is TGTGCCAGCAGCCAACTAGCGGGAAGCACCGGGGAGCTGTTTTTT. It is translated as CASSQLAGSTGELFF.

The V and J genes are TRBV2 and TRBJ1-6; 7 bases align to TRBD1. With 4 bases clipped from V and 10 bases from J, the junction kept 4 bases outside the gene matches. The CDR3 runs to 13 residues. The germline CDR1 and CDR2 sequences are SNHLY and FYNNEI. The CDR3 sequence: CASSAGGSSPLHF. The CDR3 coding sequence is TGTGCCAGCAGTGCAGGGGGATCATCACCCCTCCACTTT.

This chain uses TRBV19 with TRBJ1-6; 7 nucleotides align to TRBD1. This CDR3 has 14 amino acids. The V gene end was trimmed by 3 bases and the J gene end by 10 bases; junction bases not matched to a gene: 6. CDR1 is LNHDA and CDR2 is SQIVND in the germline V gene (reference sequence). The DNA of the CDR3 is TGTGCCAGTAGTATTTTTCGGGACAGCTCACCCCTCCACTTT. Amino acids: CASSIFRDSSPLHF.

This chain connects TRBV6-6 to TRBJ2-5, with 7 bases lining up with TRBD1. Looked up from germline, CDR1 is MNHNY and CDR2 is SVGAGI (reference sequence). The length of the CDR3 is 13 residues. Trimming removed 5 bases from V and 5 bases from J; junction bases left unmatched: 5. This CDR3 reads CASSKTGYETQYF. In DNA form, the CDR3 reads TGTGCCAGCAGTAAGACAGGGTACGAGACCCAGTACTTC.

This chain links TRBV7-2 with TRBJ2-3; 9 nucleotides agree with TRBD1. Germline CDR1 is SGHTA and CDR2 is FQGNSA. Trimming took 4 bases from V and 2 from J; bases not matched to a gene: 1. The CDR3 sequence is 14 residues long. The CDR3 spells CASSYRGPTDTQYF. For the CDR3, the DNA is TGTGCCAGCAGCTACAGGGGGCCCACAGATACGCAGTATTTT.

The chain is built from TRBV5-4 and TRBJ1-5, with TRBD1 as a possible D gene (5 bases). Germline V gene lookup returns CDR1 SGHNT and CDR2 YYREEE (reference sequence). CDR3 size: 15 residues. V was clipped by 4 bases and J by 4 bases, with 15 bases between them. The CDR3 DNA sequence: TGTGCCAGCAGCCAATCTCCACAGGCAAATCAGCCCCAGCATTTT. It encodes CASSQSPQANQPQHF.

V is TRBV9 and J is TRBJ2-5, with 8 bases matching TRBD1. The V gene's germline CDR1 is SGDLS and CDR2 YYNGEE. The CDR3 spans 18 residues. The trim removed 4 bases at V and 1 base at J, leaving 15 bases unmatched. The CDR3 DNA follows: TGTGCCAGCAGCACAGACAGGGGACGGGGTAGGCGCCAAGAGACCCAGTACTTC. Its protein product is CASSTDRGRGRRQETQYF.

CDR3 DNA: TGTGCCAGCAGCTTGGTGACTAGCGGGGGCTACGAGCAGTACTTC. It codes for CASSLVTSGGYEQYF. The rearrangement joins TRBV5-6 to TRBJ2-7; the match to TRBD2 covers 12 bases. Germline V gives CDR1 SGHDT, CDR2 YYEEEE. The CDR3 is 15 amino acids. Trimming at V came to 0 bases and at J to 3 bases, leaving 1 base not matched to a gene.

This sequence joins TRBV9 and TRBJ2-7; 8 bases line up with TRBD1. This CDR3 contains 14 residues. With V trimmed by 3 bases and J by 6 bases, 8 bases remained unmatched. From germline, CDR1 is SGDLS and CDR2 YYNGEE. The CDR3: CASSGGQGRVEQYF. The CDR3 region has the DNA TGTGCCAGCAGCGGAGGACAGGGACGGGTCGAGCAGTACTTC. The full variable domain, completed using reference TRBV9 and TRBJ2-7, is DSGVTQTPKHLITATGQRVTLRCSPRSGDLSVYWYQQSLDQGLQFLIQYYNGEERAKGNILERFSAQQFPDLHSELNLSSLELGDSALYFCASSGGQGRVEQYFGPGTRLTVT.

The genes are TRBV7-2 and TRBJ1-1, with 9 bases identical to TRBD1. Germline values: CDR1 SGHTA, CDR2 FQGNSA. Trimming took 5 bases from V and 7 from J; bases not matched to a gene: 5. This CDR3 comprises 13 residues. The CDR3 reads CASSLRQGVEAFF. The CDR3 nucleotides are TGTGCCAGCAGCCTAAGACAGGGGGTTGAAGCTTTCTTT.

The rearrangement links TRBV11-3 to TRBJ2-5, with TRBD2 matching 11 bases. CDR3 length: 17 residues. The V gene's germline CDR1 is SGHNT and CDR2 YENEEA. Losses at the gene ends were 6 bases for V and 2 bases for J; bases not matched to a gene: 11. The CDR3 DNA follows: TGTGCCAGCAGGAAAGGGCTGGGACTAGCGGTACAAGAGACCCAGTACTTC. Translated, it gives CASRKGLGLAVQETQYF. Variable domain in full (rest from reference TRBV11-3 and TRBJ2-5): EAGVVQSPRYKIIEKKQPVAFWCNPISGHNTLYWYLQNLGQGPELLIRYENEEAVDDSQLPKDRFSAERLKGVDSTLKIQPAELGDSAVYLCASRKGLGLAVQETQYFGPGTRLLVL.

The chain employs TRBV6-6 and TRBJ2-7, with 7 bases matching TRBD2. J was trimmed by 3 bases and V by 6 bases; bases with no gene match: 14. Germline-derived CDR1 and CDR2 are MNHNY and SVGAGI (reference sequence). The CDR3 extends over 16 amino acids. As DNA, the CDR3 is TGTGCCAGCAGATCACCCGCCAGAGGGACTAACTACGAGCAGTACTTC. It translates to CASRSPARGTNYEQYF.

The chain carries TRBV10-3 and TRBJ1-1, with D tentatively TRBD1 (6 bases). There are 17 residues in the CDR3. Trimming took 6 bases from V and 0 from J, leaving 20 bases between them. The germline gives CDR1 ENHRY, CDR2 SYGVKD. CDR3 DNA sequence: TGTGCCATCAGCGACCGGACAGTTTTGGCTATGAACACTGAAGCTTTCTTT. Translation: CAISDRTVLAMNTEAFF.

The chain joins TRBV23-1 to TRBJ2-7; TRBD1 aligns across 7 bases. TRBV23-1 is treated as an ORF (open reading frame) with a function not yet certain. The length of the CDR3 is 15 residues. The trim removed 0 bases at V and 3 bases at J, leaving 5 bases unmatched. CDR3 protein: CASSQSRDRDYEQYF. The CDR3, as DNA: TGCGCCAGCAGTCAATCCCGAGACAGGGACTACGAGCAGTACTTC.

The chain has TRBV5-4 and TRBJ1-2; D call uncertain. The ends were cut back, 0 bases at V and 8 bases at J, with 8 bases in the middle. This CDR3 comprises 12 residues. Germline CDR1 is SGHNT and CDR2 is YYREEE (reference sequence). CDR3: CASSLAFLGYTF. CDR3 sequence (DNA): TGTGCCAGCAGCTTGGCTTTTCTCGGCTACACCTTC. The full variable domain, completed using reference TRBV5-4 and TRBJ1-2, is ETGVTQSPTHLIKTRGQQVTLRCSSQSGHNTVSWYQQALGQGPQFIFQYYREEENGRGNFPPRFSGLQFPNYSSELNVNALELDDSALYLCASSLAFLGYTFGSGTRLTVV.

The CDR3 spells CASSQDQAGGRTGELFF. CDR3 DNA sequence: TGCGCCAGCAGCCAAGATCAAGCGGGAGGGCGCACCGGGGAGCTGTTTTTT. The chain recombines TRBV4-1 with TRBJ2-2; 10 positions match TRBD2. The V segment lost 0 bases and the J segment 4 bases; nucleotides outside the gene matches: 5. From germline, CDR1 is MGHRA and CDR2 YSYEKL. The CDR3 consists of 17 residues.

This chain connects TRBV19 to TRBJ1-2; a weak D match, TRBD1 (6 bases). The V gene lost 5 bases and the J gene lost 8 bases, with 15 bases spanning the gap. The CDR3 runs 13 residues. Germline V gives CDR1 LNHDA, CDR2 SQIVND (reference sequence). The CDR3 nucleotides read TGTGCCAGTAGTTTACGGGACATCCACGGCTACACCTTC. Amino acid sequence: CASSLRDIHGYTF. Together with reference TRBV19 and TRBJ1-2, the CDR3 gives the full variable domain: DGGITQSPKYLFRKEGQNVTLSCEQNLNHDAMYWYRQDPGQGLRLIYYSQIVNDFQKGDIAEGYSVSREKKESFPLTVTSAQKNPTAFYLCASSLRDIHGYTFGSGTRLTVV.

This rearrangement joins TRBV5-4 to TRBJ2-1, with 10 bases aligning to TRBD2. Trimming at V came to 0 bases and at J to 3 bases, leaving 3 bases not matched to a gene. The CDR3 length is 16 residues. CDR1 is SGHNT, CDR2 YYREEE, per germline (reference sequence). DNA of the CDR3: TGTGCCAGCAGCTTGGGGGGACTAGCGAGCTACAATGAGCAGTTCTTC. Its protein product is CASSLGGLASYNEQFF.

This clone was found once. The genes are TRBV7-9 and TRBJ2-5, with no clear D. With 2 bases removed from V and 2 bases from J, the gap between germline ends came to 6 bases. Germline-derived CDR1 and CDR2 are SEHNR and FQNEAQ (reference sequence). CDR3 size: 13 residues. The CDR3 protein is CASSLTLQETQYF. CDR3 DNA: TGTGCCAGCAGCTTAACGCTACAAGAGACCCAGTACTTC.

The chain uses TRBV7-2 and TRBJ2-7; 12 bases fit TRBD2. This CDR3 has 19 amino acids. The trim removed 0 bases at V and 2 bases at J, leaving 11 bases unmatched. Germline V gene sequence: CDR1 SGHTA, CDR2 FQGNSA. In DNA, the CDR3 is TGTGCCAGCAGCTTAGCAAGTAGACTAGCGGGGGTTAAGACCTACGAGCAGTACTTC. As protein: CASSLASRLAGVKTYEQYF.

This rearrangement joins TRBV7-2 to TRBJ1-2; 9 bases match TRBD1. This CDR3 is built from 15 residues. The V gene's germline CDR1 is SGHTA and CDR2 FQGNSA. V lost 5 bases to trimming and J lost 3 bases; unmatched junction nucleotides: 7. The CDR3 sequence: CASSARDRAHYGYTF. In nucleotides, the CDR3 is TGTGCCAGCAGCGCCCGGGACAGGGCGCACTATGGCTACACCTTC. Full variable domain (outside the CDR3, taken from reference TRBV7-2 and TRBJ1-2): GAGVSQSPSNKVTEKGKDVELRCDPISGHTALYWYRQSLGQGLEFLIYFQGNSAPDKSGLPSDRFSAERTGGSVSTLTIQRTQQEDSAVYLCASSARDRAHYGYTFGSGTRLTVV.